The T cell receptor beta chain under discussion was sequenced for a study of CD8 T cells in ankylosing spondylitis. This clonotype appeared many times. Its antigen is undetermined. From the 5' RACE reads, TCRdb called clonotypes with MiXCR, one entry per CDR3 protein. The sample has some 220,000 distinct CDR3 sequences, just under 7.5% seen once. Trimming removed 5 bases from V and 1 base from J, with 14 bases in between. The germline V gene has CDR1 LGHNA and CDR2 YSLEER. The CDR3 is 15 residues long. Study findings and constraints: Among TCR beta sequences, a motif of roughly 8 highly homologous variants appeared characteristic of ankylosing spondylitis blood. Those disease-linked clones were CD8+; they were also relatively rare in peripheral blood. Reactive arthritis synovial fluid and blood previously showed some of these motif variants. In ankylosing spondylitis patients, matched synovial fluid reportedly showed significant enrichment of disease-linked clones.

V is TRBV4-3 and J is TRBJ2-5; D may be TRBD1 or TRBD2 (5 bases each). Sample: blood, either unsorted or a sorted T cell fraction (not recorded which). The TCR sequence derives from a male donor with ankylosing spondylitis. CDR3 sequence (DNA): TGCGCCAGCAGCATAGGGACCTCAGGCCAAGAGACCCAGTACTTC. Protein product: CASSIGTSGQETQYF.